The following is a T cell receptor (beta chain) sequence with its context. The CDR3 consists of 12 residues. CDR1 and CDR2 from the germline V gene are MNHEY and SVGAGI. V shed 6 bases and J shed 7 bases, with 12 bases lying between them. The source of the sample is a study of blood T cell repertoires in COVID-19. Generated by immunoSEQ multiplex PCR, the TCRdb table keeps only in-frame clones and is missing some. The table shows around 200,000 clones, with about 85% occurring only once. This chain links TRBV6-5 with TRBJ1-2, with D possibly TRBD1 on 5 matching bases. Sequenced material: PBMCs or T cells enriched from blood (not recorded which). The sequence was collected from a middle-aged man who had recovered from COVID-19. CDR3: CASRNRLSGYTF. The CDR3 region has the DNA TGTGCCAGCAGGAACAGGCTATCTGGCTACACCTTC.